This TCR beta chain comes out of a study of cytomegalovirus exposure and HLA in healthy donors. Regarding the study as a whole: It was 150 or so TCR beta chains that were listed as cytomegalovirus-associated.

Here immunoSEQ multiplex PCR was the method, and the copy in TCRdb shows in-frame clones only, minus some. This table holds approximately 150,000 clones, 84% found once. The junction had 7 bases not matched to a gene; V was cut back by 7 bases and J by 2 bases. The CDR3 runs to 15 residues. Germline V gene data show CDR1 as MNHEY and CDR2 as SVGAGI. As regards this clone: Its specificity is not known.

This receptor was identified in a man aged 25 to 45 in good health and CMV-seropositive. The rearrangement uses TRBV6-5 and TRBJ2-7; 11 positions match TRBD1. The specimen sequenced was PBMCs. CDR3 loop: CASTLGGQGAYEQYF. The DNA of the CDR3 is TGTGCCAGCACCCTTGGGGGACAGGGGGCCTACGAGCAGTACTTC.